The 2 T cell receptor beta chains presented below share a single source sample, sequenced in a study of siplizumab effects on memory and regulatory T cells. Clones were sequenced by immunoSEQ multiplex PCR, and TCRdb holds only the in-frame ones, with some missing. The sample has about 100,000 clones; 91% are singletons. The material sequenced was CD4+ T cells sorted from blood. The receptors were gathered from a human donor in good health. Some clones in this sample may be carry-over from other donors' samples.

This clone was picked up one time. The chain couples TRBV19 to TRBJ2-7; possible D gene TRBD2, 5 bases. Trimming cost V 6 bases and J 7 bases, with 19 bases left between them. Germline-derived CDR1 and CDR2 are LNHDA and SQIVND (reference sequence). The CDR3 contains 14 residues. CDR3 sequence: CASSQGWGPGEQYF. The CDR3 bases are TGTGCCAGTAGCCAAGGATGGGGTCCGGGGGAGCAGTACTTC.

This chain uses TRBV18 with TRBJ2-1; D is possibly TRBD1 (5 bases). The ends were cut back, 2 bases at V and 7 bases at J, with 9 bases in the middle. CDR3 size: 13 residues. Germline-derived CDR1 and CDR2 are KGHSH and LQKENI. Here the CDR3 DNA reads TGTGCCAGCTCACCAGAAGGGGTGAATGAGCAGTTCTTC. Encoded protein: CASSPEGVNEQFF.